Listed below are T cell receptor beta chains from one sample, sequenced in a study of beta chain features in type 1 diabetes. The method was immunoSEQ multiplex PCR; TCRdb's version includes in-frame clones alone and lacks a portion of them. Of 300,000 to 400,000 clones in the sample, roughly 9% are singletons; the top ten hold 0.95% to 1.1%. Sequencing used central memory CD4+ T cells from blood. These receptors were taken from a man aged 25 to 40 with type 1 diabetes. The CDR3 runs from the conserved cysteine through the conserved F or W. D genes are given only for firm matches. Some rows mark clone size as missing; the rest say once, few, many or name a class of expanded clone.

abundance: -; d_gene: -; v_gene: TRBV4-3; j_gene: TRBJ1-6; CDR3aa: CASSHAGANSPLHF; CDR3nt: TGCGCCAGCAGCCATGCCGGGGCCAATTCACCCCTCCACTTT
abundance: few; d_gene: TRBD2; v_gene: TRBV7-2; j_gene: TRBJ2-3; CDR3aa: CASSLVGGGASDTQYF; CDR3nt: TGTGCCAGCAGCTTAGTAGGCGGGGGGGCTTCAGATACGCAGTATTTT
abundance: -; d_gene: -; v_gene: TRBV28; j_gene: TRBJ2-2; CDR3aa: CASSPAELTAGELFF; CDR3nt: TGTGCCAGCAGCCCGGCCGAATTGACGGCCGGGGAGCTGTTTTTT
abundance: -; d_gene: TRBD1; v_gene: TRBV5-1; j_gene: TRBJ2-1; CDR3aa: CASSPGDRGNEQFF; CDR3nt: TGCGCCAGCAGCCCGGGGGACAGGGGTAATGAGCAGTTCTTC
abundance: -; d_gene: TRBD1; v_gene: TRBV19; j_gene: TRBJ1-2; CDR3aa: CASSVDRGEAGYTF; CDR3nt: TGTGCCAGTAGTGTGGACAGGGGAGAGGCTGGCTACACCTTC
abundance: few; d_gene: TRBD1; v_gene: TRBV19; j_gene: TRBJ2-1; CDR3aa: CASSIAGTGNYNEQFF; CDR3nt: TGTGCCAGTAGTATAGCAGGGACAGGGAACTACAATGAGCAGTTCTTC
abundance: -; d_gene: -; v_gene: TRBV15; j_gene: TRBJ2-5; CDR3aa: CATSRDGVETQYF; CDR3nt: TGTGCCACCAGCAGAGATGGGGTTGAGACCCAGTACTTC
abundance: -; d_gene: TRBD1; v_gene: TRBV19; j_gene: TRBJ2-2; CDR3aa: CASNPGTGAGELFF; CDR3nt: TGTGCCAGTAATCCCGGGACAGGGGCCGGGGAGCTGTTTTTT
abundance: few; d_gene: TRBD1; v_gene: TRBV2; j_gene: TRBJ2-5; CDR3aa: CASTQGARQETQYF; CDR3nt: TGTGCCAGTACCCAGGGGGCACGCCAAGAGACCCAGTACTTC
abundance: -; d_gene: -; v_gene: TRBV9; j_gene: TRBJ1-1; CDR3aa: CASSVEVNTEAFF; CDR3nt: TGTGCCAGCAGCGTAGAAGTCAACACTGAAGCTTTCTTT
abundance: few; d_gene: -; v_gene: TRBV29-1; j_gene: TRBJ2-7; CDR3aa: CSGAGAGNEQYF; CDR3nt: TGCAGCGGCGCAGGGGCGGGGAACGAGCAGTACTTC
abundance: -; d_gene: -; v_gene: TRBV5-1; j_gene: TRBJ2-3; CDR3aa: CASSLGQPSDTQYF; CDR3nt: TGCGCCAGCAGCTTGGGGCAGCCTTCAGATACGCAGTATTTT
abundance: -; d_gene: -; v_gene: TRBV19; j_gene: TRBJ2-3; CDR3aa: CASSTDSTRADTQYF; CDR3nt: TGTGCCAGTAGTACGGACTCCACGAGAGCAGATACGCAGTATTTT
abundance: few; d_gene: TRBD1; v_gene: TRBV7-2; j_gene: TRBJ2-7; CDR3aa: CASRTGTGEYEQYF; CDR3nt: TGTGCCAGCAGGACCGGGACAGGGGAATACGAGCAGTACTTC
abundance: -; d_gene: -; v_gene: TRBV5-4; j_gene: TRBJ2-3; CDR3aa: CASSLRGGQGTDTQYF; CDR3nt: TGTGCCAGCAGCTTGCGTGGGGGGCAGGGCACAGATACGCAGTATTTT
abundance: few; d_gene: -; v_gene: TRBV7-2; j_gene: TRBJ1-5; CDR3aa: CASSSDFRGQGSNQPQHF; CDR3nt: TGTGCCAGCAGCTCCGATTTTCGGGGGCAGGGGAGCAATCAGCCCCAGCATTTT
abundance: -; d_gene: TRBD1; v_gene: TRBV7-9; j_gene: TRBJ1-1; CDR3aa: CASSLARDSSTNTEAFF; CDR3nt: TGTGCCAGCAGCTTAGCCCGGGACAGCTCAACGAACACTGAAGCTTTCTTT
abundance: few; d_gene: TRBD1; v_gene: TRBV7-2; j_gene: TRBJ1-2; CDR3aa: CASSFDRANYGYTF; CDR3nt: TGTGCCAGCAGCTTTGACAGGGCTAACTATGGCTACACCTTC
abundance: -; d_gene: TRBD2; v_gene: TRBV7-2; j_gene: TRBJ2-7; CDR3aa: CASSKNSGAYEQYF; CDR3nt: TGTGCCAGCAGCAAAAATAGCGGGGCTTACGAGCAGTACTTC
abundance: few; d_gene: -; v_gene: TRBV2; j_gene: TRBJ2-1; CDR3aa: CASSEGAQFF; CDR3nt: TGTGCCAGCAGTGAAGGAGCTCAGTTCTTC
abundance: -; d_gene: TRBD1; v_gene: TRBV16; j_gene: TRBJ1-6; CDR3aa: CASSQSTGGSPLHF; CDR3nt: TGTGCCAGCAGCCAATCGACAGGGGGCTCACCCCTCCACTTT
abundance: few; d_gene: -; v_gene: TRBV5-6; j_gene: TRBJ2-3; CDR3aa: CASSLAMALGTDTQYF; CDR3nt: TGTGCCAGCAGCTTGGCGATGGCCTTGGGAACAGATACGCAGTATTTT
abundance: -; d_gene: -; v_gene: TRBV2; j_gene: TRBJ2-7; CDR3aa: CASSEDGGRLPYEQYF; CDR3nt: TGTGCCAGCAGTGAAGATGGGGGACGCCTCCCCTACGAGCAGTACTTC
abundance: few; d_gene: TRBD1; v_gene: TRBV13; j_gene: TRBJ2-7; CDR3aa: CASSLADRDHEQYF; CDR3nt: TGTGCCAGCAGCTTAGCCGACAGGGACCACGAGCAGTACTTC
abundance: few; d_gene: -; v_gene: TRBV9; j_gene: TRBJ2-5; CDR3aa: CASSVGGSRETQYF; CDR3nt: TGTGCCAGCAGCGTTGGGGGCTCCCGAGAGACCCAGTACTTC
abundance: -; d_gene: -; v_gene: TRBV11-2; j_gene: TRBJ1-5; CDR3aa: CASGVGGNSNQPQHF; CDR3nt: TGTGCGTCGGGGGTAGGGGGAAATAGCAATCAGCCCCAGCATTTT
abundance: few; d_gene: -; v_gene: TRBV6-5; j_gene: TRBJ1-1; CDR3aa: CATYRLPLNTEAFF; CDR3nt: TGTGCCACGTACAGGCTCCCCCTGAACACTGAAGCTTTCTTT
abundance: few; d_gene: -; v_gene: TRBV30; j_gene: TRBJ1-4; CDR3aa: CAWSTGVQEKLFF; CDR3nt: TGTGCCTGGAGTACGGGGGTACAAGAAAAACTGTTTTTT
abundance: few; d_gene: TRBD1; v_gene: TRBV27; j_gene: TRBJ1-1; CDR3aa: CASSIQGGTEAFF; CDR3nt: TGTGCCAGCAGTATACAGGGGGGGACTGAAGCTTTCTTT
abundance: few; d_gene: -; v_gene: TRBV5-1; j_gene: TRBJ2-3; CDR3aa: CASSSGTALVDTQYF; CDR3nt: TGCGCCAGCAGCTCCGGGACTGCCCTGGTAGATACGCAGTATTTT
abundance: -; d_gene: -; v_gene: TRBV27; j_gene: TRBJ1-5; CDR3aa: CASRPLRDSNQPQHF; CDR3nt: TGTGCCAGCAGACCCCTCCGGGACAGCAATCAGCCCCAGCATTTT
abundance: -; d_gene: -; v_gene: TRBV14; j_gene: TRBJ1-5; CDR3aa: CASSQDSNQPQHF; CDR3nt: TGTGCCAGCAGTCAGGACAGCAATCAGCCCCAGCATTTT
abundance: -; d_gene: TRBD2; v_gene: TRBV28; j_gene: TRBJ2-1; CDR3aa: CASSSPGLNLAEQFF; CDR3nt: TGTGCCAGCAGTTCACCGGGACTAAACTTGGCTGAGCAGTTCTTC
abundance: few; d_gene: TRBD2; v_gene: TRBV29-1; j_gene: TRBJ2-5; CDR3aa: CSVVGLADQETQYF; CDR3nt: TGCAGCGTCGTGGGACTAGCAGACCAAGAGACCCAGTACTTC
abundance: -; d_gene: -; v_gene: TRBV20-1; j_gene: TRBJ1-1; CDR3aa: CSAPENTEAFF; CDR3nt: TGCAGTGCTCCAGAGAACACTGAAGCTTTCTTT
abundance: -; d_gene: -; v_gene: TRBV5-4; j_gene: TRBJ1-6; CDR3aa: CASSLDDSPLHF; CDR3nt: TGTGCCAGCAGCTTGGATGACTCACCCCTCCACTTT
abundance: -; d_gene: -; v_gene: TRBV7-8; j_gene: TRBJ1-1; CDR3aa: CASSFNVMNTEAFF; CDR3nt: TGTGCCAGCAGCTTCAACGTCATGAACACTGAAGCTTTCTTT
abundance: few; d_gene: TRBD2; v_gene: TRBV7-2; j_gene: TRBJ2-3; CDR3aa: CASSITTSGGRDTQYF; CDR3nt: TGTGCCAGCAGCATTACGACTAGCGGGGGTAGGGATACGCAGTATTTT
abundance: few; d_gene: TRBD2; v_gene: TRBV6-6; j_gene: TRBJ2-1; CDR3aa: CAISGGVDTEQFF; CDR3nt: TGTGCCATCAGTGGGGGGGTGGATACTGAGCAGTTCTTC
abundance: -; d_gene: -; v_gene: TRBV7-6; j_gene: TRBJ2-3; CDR3aa: CASSLGPGQGQDTQYF; CDR3nt: TGTGCCAGCAGCTTAGGCCCTGGCCAGGGCCAAGATACGCAGTATTTT
abundance: -; d_gene: -; v_gene: TRBV7-9; j_gene: TRBJ2-2; CDR3aa: CASSLWLANTGELFF; CDR3nt: TGTGCCAGCAGCTTGTGGCTAGCGAACACCGGGGAGCTGTTTTTT
abundance: -; d_gene: -; v_gene: TRBV4-2; j_gene: TRBJ1-2; CDR3aa: CASSFQVYGYTF; CDR3nt: TGTGCCAGCAGCTTCCAGGTCTATGGCTACACCTTC
abundance: few; d_gene: -; v_gene: TRBV7-9; j_gene: TRBJ1-5; CDR3aa: CASSDSNQPQHF; CDR3nt: TGTGCCAGCAGCGATAGCAATCAGCCCCAGCATTTT
abundance: once; d_gene: -; v_gene: TRBV5-4; j_gene: TRBJ1-6; CDR3aa: CASSSWTYSQDSPLHF; CDR3nt: TGTGCCAGCAGCTCCTGGACCTATTCTCAAGATTCACCCCTCCACTTT
abundance: few; d_gene: -; v_gene: TRBV30; j_gene: TRBJ2-3; CDR3aa: CAWNPSTDTQYF; CDR3nt: TGTGCCTGGAACCCTAGCACAGATACGCAGTATTTT
abundance: -; d_gene: -; v_gene: TRBV7-2; j_gene: TRBJ2-3; CDR3aa: CASSLVGRASLTDTQYF; CDR3nt: TGTGCCAGCAGCTTAGTTGGGCGGGCTTCCCTCACAGATACGCAGTATTTT
abundance: many; d_gene: TRBD2; v_gene: TRBV7-2; j_gene: TRBJ2-7; CDR3aa: CASSLRSSGGSRHEQYF; CDR3nt: TGTGCCAGCAGCTTACGAAGTAGCGGGGGATCCCGCCACGAGCAGTACTTC
abundance: few; d_gene: -; v_gene: TRBV7-2; j_gene: TRBJ1-6; CDR3aa: CASSLGDTLRNSPLHF; CDR3nt: TGTGCCAGCAGCTTAGGGGACACCCTTAGAAATTCACCCCTCCACTTT
abundance: few; d_gene: TRBD2; v_gene: TRBV11-2; j_gene: TRBJ2-3; CDR3aa: CASSRGGFTDTQYF; CDR3nt: TGTGCCAGCAGTCGGGGGGGGTTCACAGATACGCAGTATTTT
abundance: many; d_gene: TRBD1; v_gene: TRBV4-3; j_gene: TRBJ2-7; CDR3aa: CASSKAPGQGAYEQYF; CDR3nt: TGCGCCAGCAGCAAAGCACCGGGACAGGGGGCCTACGAGCAGTACTTC
abundance: few; d_gene: TRBD1; v_gene: TRBV11-2; j_gene: TRBJ2-7; CDR3aa: CASSFWGQGDYEQYF; CDR3nt: TGTGCCAGCAGCTTCTGGGGACAGGGAGACTACGAGCAGTACTTC
abundance: -; d_gene: -; v_gene: TRBV7-2; j_gene: TRBJ2-6; CDR3aa: CASSFQGSGANVLTF; CDR3nt: TGTGCCAGCAGTTTCCAGGGCTCTGGGGCCAACGTCCTGACTTTC
abundance: few; d_gene: -; v_gene: TRBV5-4; j_gene: TRBJ2-7; CDR3aa: CASSRSGTRTYEQYF; CDR3nt: TGTGCCAGCAGTCGTTCCGGGACAAGGACCTACGAGCAGTACTTC
abundance: few; d_gene: TRBD2; v_gene: TRBV5-6; j_gene: TRBJ2-1; CDR3aa: CASSLPRLAGVYNEQFF; CDR3nt: TGTGCCAGCAGCTTGCCCCGACTAGCGGGGGTGTACAATGAGCAGTTCTTC